This T cell receptor (beta chain) was sequenced in a study of response to subunit inactivated influenza vaccine. Looked up from germline, CDR1 is SGDLS and CDR2 is YYNGEE. Trimming cost V 1 base and J 7 bases; bases outside gene matches: 6. The CDR3 has 15 amino acids. On this clonotype itself: Its antigen is unknown.

TCRdb used MiXCR to reprocess the RT-PCR reads, holding one entry per CDR3 protein. The sample lists 550,000 to 800,000 distinct CDR3 sequences; approximately 15% were seen once. Study-level results: Few additional T cells are recruited per seasonal influenza vaccination, authors suggested.

The chain recombines TRBV9 with TRBJ2-2; the match to TRBD2 covers 8 bases. This specimen was PBMCs from blood, taken roughly 15 days before vaccination. The sequence came from a man aged 45-65 years who received an inactivated influenza vaccine. The CDR3 DNA reads as TGTGCCAGCAGCGTACGGAGCGGGGGTGGCGGGGAGCTGTTTTTT. It translates to CASSVRSGGGGELFF. The entire variable domain, with the rest obtained from reference TRBV9 and TRBJ2-2, is as follows: DSGVTQTPKHLITATGQRVTLRCSPRSGDLSVYWYQQSLDQGLQFLIQYYNGEERAKGNILERFSAQQFPDLHSELNLSSLELGDSALYFCASSVRSGGGGELFFGEGSRLTVL.